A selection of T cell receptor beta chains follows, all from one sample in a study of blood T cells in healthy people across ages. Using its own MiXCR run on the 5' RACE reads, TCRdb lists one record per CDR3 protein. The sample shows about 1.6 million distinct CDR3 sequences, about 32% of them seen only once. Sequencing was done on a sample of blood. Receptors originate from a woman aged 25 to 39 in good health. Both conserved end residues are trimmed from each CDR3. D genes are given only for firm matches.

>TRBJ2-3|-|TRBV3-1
ASSQDRVSPDTQY
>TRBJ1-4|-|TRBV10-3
AISDMAEKLF
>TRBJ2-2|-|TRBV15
ATSKRVSTVSGELF
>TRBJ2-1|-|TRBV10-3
AISVPPSAEQF
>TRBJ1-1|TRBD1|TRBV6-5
ASSYDPGGPTEAF
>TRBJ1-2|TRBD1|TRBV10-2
ASSESRRGTGDGGYT
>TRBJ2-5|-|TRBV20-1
SARGAHIGGETQY
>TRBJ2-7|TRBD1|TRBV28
AGLKGQLYEQY
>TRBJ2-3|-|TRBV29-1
SVLDPPTGDTQY
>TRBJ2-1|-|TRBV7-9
ASSSAGLGDEQF
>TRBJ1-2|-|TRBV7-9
ASSANQGGYT
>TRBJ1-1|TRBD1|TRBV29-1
SVRDRTTEAF
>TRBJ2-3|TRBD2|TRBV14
ASSQAGLGWDTQY
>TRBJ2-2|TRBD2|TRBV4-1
ASSQARGGGSPGELF
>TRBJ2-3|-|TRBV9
ASSEGVGGGADTQY
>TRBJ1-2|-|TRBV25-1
ASSGGPRGYGYT
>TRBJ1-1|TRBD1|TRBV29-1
SADLLGQGVRNTEAF
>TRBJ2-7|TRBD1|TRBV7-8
ASEPGQSYEQY
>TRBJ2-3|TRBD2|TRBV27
ASSHLAGQRTDTQY
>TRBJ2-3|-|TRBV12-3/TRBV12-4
ASSFGGRSADTQY
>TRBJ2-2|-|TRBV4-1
ASSQDVPGELF
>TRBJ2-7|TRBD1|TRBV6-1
ASSEPGQGAYEQY
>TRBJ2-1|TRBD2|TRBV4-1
ASAGLVHFLANEQF
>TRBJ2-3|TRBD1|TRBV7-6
ASSAGGGRGRGNTQY
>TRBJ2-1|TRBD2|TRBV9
ASSVPGLAGASYNEQF
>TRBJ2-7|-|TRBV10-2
ASSVLGNEQY
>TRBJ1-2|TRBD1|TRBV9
ACSVEGTGIYGYT
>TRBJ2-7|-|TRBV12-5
ASGLLGRQYEQY
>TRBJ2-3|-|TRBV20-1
SAPPGTGNTDTRY
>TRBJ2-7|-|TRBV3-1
AGSQEFQGESDEQY
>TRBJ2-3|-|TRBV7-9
ASSLSTTQPDTQY
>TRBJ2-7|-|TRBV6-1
ASGPAYNNEQY
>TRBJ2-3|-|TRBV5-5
ASSLSGPRTDTQY
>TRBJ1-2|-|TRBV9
ASSPRKGDKAYGYT
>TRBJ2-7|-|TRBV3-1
ASSYLAASSYEQY
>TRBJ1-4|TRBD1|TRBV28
ASDGTGATNEKLF
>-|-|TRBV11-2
ASATDRIDEQY
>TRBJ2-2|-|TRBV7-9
ASSGGPTGELF
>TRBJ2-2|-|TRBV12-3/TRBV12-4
ASSFVAVGELF
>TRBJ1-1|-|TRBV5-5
ASSLGQMMNTEAF
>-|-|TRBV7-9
ASSAIPLGYEQY
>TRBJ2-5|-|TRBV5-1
ASSANRPLEETQY
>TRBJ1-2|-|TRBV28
ASRGGMRYYGYT
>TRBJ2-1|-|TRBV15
ATSVSLQPYNEQF
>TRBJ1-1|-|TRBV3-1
ASSRRGNTEAF
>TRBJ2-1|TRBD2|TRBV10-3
AIRIGLAGKTYNEQF
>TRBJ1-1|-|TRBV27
ASSIGADTEAF
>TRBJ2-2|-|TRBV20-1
SANTGQRTGELF
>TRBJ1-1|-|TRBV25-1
ASSQRGLGNTEAF
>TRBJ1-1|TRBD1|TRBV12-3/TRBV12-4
ASTFYPGTGTNEAF
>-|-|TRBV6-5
ASSYSTESGPLGTQY
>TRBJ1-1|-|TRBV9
ASSILQGFATEAF
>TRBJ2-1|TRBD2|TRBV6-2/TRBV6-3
ASSNRLAGLNEQF
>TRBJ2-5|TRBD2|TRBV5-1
ASSLAPQTSGQETQY
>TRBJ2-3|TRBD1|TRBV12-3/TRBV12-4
ASISTGKRTDTQY
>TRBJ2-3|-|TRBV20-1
SSEGLSSTDTQY
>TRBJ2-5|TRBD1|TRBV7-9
ASSFSGTGTQETQY
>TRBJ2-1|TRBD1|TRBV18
ASFGTAYNEQF